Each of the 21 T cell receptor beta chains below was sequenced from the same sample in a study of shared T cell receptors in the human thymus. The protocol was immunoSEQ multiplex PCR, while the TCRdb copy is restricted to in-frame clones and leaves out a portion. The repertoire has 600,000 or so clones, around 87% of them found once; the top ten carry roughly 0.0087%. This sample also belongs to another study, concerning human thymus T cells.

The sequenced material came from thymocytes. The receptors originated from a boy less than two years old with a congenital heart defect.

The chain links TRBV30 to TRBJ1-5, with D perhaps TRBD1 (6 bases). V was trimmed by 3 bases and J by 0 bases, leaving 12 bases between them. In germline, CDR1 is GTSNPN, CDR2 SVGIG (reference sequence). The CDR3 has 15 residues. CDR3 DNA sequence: TGTGCCTGGAGACAGGGCTCGGATAGCAATCAGCCCCAGCATTTT. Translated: CAWRQGSDSNQPQHF.

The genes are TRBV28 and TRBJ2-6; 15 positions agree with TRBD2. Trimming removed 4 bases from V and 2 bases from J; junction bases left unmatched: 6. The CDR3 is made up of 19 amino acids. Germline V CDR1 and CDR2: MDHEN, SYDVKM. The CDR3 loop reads CASSWGLAGGLAGANVLTF. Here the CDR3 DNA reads TGTGCCAGCAGTTGGGGACTAGCGGGGGGCCTAGCTGGGGCCAACGTCCTGACTTTC.

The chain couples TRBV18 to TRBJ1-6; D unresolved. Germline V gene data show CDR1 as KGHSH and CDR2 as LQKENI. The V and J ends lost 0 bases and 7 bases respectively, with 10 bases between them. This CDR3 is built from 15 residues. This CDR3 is CASSPPPGENSPLHF. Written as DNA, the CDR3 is TGTGCCAGCTCACCACCGCCGGGTGAGAATTCACCCCTCCACTTT.

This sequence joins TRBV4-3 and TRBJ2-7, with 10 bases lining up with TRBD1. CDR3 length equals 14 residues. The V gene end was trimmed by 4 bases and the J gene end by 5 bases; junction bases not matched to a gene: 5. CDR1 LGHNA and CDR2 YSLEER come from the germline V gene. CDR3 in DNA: TGCGCCAGCAGCCCCGGGACAGGGGCAAACGAGCAGTACTTC. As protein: CASSPGTGANEQYF.

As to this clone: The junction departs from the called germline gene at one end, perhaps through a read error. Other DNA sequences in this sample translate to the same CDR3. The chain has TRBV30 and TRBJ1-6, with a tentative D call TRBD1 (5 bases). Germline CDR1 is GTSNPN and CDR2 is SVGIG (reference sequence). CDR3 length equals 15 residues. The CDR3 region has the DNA TGTGCCTGGACCGCAGGGCCCTTTTATAATTCCCCCCTCCACTTT. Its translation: CAWTAGPFYNSPLHF.

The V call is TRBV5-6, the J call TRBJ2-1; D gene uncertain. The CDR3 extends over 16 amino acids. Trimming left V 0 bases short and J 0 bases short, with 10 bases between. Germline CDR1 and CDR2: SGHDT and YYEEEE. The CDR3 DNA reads TGTGCCAGCAGCTTGGGGAGACGGAGCTCCTACAATGAGCAGTTCTTC. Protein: CASSLGRRSSYNEQFF.

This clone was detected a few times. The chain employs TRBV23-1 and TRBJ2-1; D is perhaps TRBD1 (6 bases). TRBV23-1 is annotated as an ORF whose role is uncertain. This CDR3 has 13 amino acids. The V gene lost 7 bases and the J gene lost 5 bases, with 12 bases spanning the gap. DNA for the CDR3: TGCGCCAGCACCCTAGGACAGCACAATGAGCAGTTCTTC. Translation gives CASTLGQHNEQFF.

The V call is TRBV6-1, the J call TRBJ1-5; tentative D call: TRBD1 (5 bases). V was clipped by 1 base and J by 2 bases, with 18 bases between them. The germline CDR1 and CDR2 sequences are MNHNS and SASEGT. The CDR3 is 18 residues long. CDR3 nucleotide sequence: TGTGCCAGCAGTGAAGGCCCCGCCGGGGGGGATTGCAATCAGCCCCAGCATTTT. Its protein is CASSEGPAGGDCNQPQHF.

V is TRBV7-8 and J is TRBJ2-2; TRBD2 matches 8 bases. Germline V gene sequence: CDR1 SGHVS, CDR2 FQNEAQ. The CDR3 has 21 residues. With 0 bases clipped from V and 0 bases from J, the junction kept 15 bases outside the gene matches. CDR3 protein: CASSLAPVVGVGLANTGELFF. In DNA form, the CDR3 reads TGTGCCAGCAGCTTAGCACCGGTGGTAGGGGTGGGACTAGCGAACACCGGGGAGCTGTTTTTT.

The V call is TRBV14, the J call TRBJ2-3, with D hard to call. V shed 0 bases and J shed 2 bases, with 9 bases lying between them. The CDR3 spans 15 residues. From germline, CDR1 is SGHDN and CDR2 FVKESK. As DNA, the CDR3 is TGTGCCAGCAGCCAAGATGCGGAACACACAGATACGCAGTATTTT. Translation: CASSQDAEHTDTQYF.

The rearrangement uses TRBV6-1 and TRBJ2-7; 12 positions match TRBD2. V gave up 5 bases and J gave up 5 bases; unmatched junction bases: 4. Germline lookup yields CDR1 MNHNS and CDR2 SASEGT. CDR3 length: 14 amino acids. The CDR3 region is CASSWTSGTNEQYF. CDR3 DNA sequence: TGTGCCAGCAGTTGGACTAGCGGGACCAACGAGCAGTACTTC.

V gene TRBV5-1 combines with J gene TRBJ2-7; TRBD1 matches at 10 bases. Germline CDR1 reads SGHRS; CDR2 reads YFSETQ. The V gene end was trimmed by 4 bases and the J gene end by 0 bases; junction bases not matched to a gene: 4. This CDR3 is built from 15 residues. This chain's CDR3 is CASSPRTGGSYEQYF. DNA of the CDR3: TGCGCCAGCAGCCCCCGGACAGGGGGCTCCTACGAGCAGTACTTC.

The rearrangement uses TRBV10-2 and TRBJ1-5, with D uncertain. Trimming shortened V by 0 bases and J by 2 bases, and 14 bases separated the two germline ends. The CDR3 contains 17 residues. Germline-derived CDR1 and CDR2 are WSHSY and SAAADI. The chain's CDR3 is CASSESTRVIGNQPQHF. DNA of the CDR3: TGCGCCAGCAGTGAGTCGACTAGGGTTATAGGCAATCAGCCCCAGCATTTT.

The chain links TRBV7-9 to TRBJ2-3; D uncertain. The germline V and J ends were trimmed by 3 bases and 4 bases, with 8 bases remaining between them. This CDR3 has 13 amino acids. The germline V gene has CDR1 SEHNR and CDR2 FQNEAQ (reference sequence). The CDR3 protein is CASSFTVADTQYF. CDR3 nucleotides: TGTGCCAGCAGCTTTACGGTCGCAGATACGCAGTATTTT.

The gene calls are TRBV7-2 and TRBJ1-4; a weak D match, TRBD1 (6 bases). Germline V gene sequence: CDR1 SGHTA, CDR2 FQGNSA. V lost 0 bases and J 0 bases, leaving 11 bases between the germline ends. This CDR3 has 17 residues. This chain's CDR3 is CASSLASRTATNEKLFF. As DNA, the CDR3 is TGTGCCAGCAGCTTAGCGAGTAGGACAGCAACTAATGAAAAACTGTTTTTT.

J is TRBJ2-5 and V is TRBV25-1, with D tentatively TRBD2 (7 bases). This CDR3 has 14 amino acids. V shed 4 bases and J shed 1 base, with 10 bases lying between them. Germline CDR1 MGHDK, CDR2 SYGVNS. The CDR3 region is CASSARGGQETQYF. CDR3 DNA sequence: TGTGCCAGCAGTGCAAGGGGGGGCCAAGAGACCCAGTACTTC.

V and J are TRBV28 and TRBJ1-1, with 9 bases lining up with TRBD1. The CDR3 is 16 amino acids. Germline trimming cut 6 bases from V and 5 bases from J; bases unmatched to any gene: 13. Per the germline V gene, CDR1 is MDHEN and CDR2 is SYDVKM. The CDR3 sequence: CASRPDRGSVRTEAFF. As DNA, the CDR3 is TGTGCCAGCAGGCCCGACAGGGGGTCTGTAAGGACTGAAGCTTTCTTT. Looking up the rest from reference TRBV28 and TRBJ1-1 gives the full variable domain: DVKVTQSSRYLVKRTGEKVFLECVQDMDHENMFWYRQDPGLGLRLIYFSYDVKMKEKGDIPEGYSVSREKKERFSLILESASTNQTSMYLCASRPDRGSVRTEAFFGQGTRLTVV.

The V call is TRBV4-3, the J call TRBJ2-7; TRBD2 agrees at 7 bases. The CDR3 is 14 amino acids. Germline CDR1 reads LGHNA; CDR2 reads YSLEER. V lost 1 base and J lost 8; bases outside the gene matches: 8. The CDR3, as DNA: TGCGCCAGCAGCCAAGCGGAAGAGCGGGACCAGCAGTACTTC. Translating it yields CASSQAEERDQQYF.

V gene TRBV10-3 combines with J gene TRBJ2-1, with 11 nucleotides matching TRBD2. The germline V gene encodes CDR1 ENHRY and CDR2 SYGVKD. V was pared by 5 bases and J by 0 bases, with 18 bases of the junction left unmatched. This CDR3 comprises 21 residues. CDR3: CAISPSPSSGGNQSSYNEQFF. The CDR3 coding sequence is TGTGCCATCAGTCCATCTCCCTCTAGCGGGGGGAACCAGAGCTCCTACAATGAGCAGTTCTTC.

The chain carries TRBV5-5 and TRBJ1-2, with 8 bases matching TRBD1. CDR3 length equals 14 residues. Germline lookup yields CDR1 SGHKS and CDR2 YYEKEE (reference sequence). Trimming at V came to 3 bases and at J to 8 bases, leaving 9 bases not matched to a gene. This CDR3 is CASSWAGGRSGYTF. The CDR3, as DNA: TGTGCCAGCAGCTGGGCAGGGGGCAGAAGCGGCTACACCTTC.

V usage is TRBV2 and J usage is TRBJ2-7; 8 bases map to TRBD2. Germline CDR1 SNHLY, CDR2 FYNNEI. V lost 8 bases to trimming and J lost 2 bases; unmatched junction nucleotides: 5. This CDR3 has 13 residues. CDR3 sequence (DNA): TGTGCCAGCGACGGGACTAGGACCTACGAGCAGTACTTC. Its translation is CASDGTRTYEQYF.